This T cell receptor (beta chain) came from a study of blood T cell repertoires in COVID-19. CDR3 length: 13 residues. Germline CDR1 and CDR2: MNHEY and SVGAGI. The germline V and J ends were trimmed by 3 bases and 0 bases, with 5 bases remaining between them. Data came from immunoSEQ multiplex PCR; TCRdb stores just in-frame clones and leaves some out. The table has around 430,000 clones, about nine tenths seen once. The TCR sequence derives from a woman aged 50 to 65 with COVID-19, enrolled during active disease. This rearrangement joins TRBV6-5 to TRBJ1-2; D unresolved. The sequenced sample consisted of peripheral blood. CDR3 residues: CASSYSANYGYTF. The CDR3 nucleotides are TGTGCCAGCAGTTATAGCGCTAACTATGGCTACACCTTC.